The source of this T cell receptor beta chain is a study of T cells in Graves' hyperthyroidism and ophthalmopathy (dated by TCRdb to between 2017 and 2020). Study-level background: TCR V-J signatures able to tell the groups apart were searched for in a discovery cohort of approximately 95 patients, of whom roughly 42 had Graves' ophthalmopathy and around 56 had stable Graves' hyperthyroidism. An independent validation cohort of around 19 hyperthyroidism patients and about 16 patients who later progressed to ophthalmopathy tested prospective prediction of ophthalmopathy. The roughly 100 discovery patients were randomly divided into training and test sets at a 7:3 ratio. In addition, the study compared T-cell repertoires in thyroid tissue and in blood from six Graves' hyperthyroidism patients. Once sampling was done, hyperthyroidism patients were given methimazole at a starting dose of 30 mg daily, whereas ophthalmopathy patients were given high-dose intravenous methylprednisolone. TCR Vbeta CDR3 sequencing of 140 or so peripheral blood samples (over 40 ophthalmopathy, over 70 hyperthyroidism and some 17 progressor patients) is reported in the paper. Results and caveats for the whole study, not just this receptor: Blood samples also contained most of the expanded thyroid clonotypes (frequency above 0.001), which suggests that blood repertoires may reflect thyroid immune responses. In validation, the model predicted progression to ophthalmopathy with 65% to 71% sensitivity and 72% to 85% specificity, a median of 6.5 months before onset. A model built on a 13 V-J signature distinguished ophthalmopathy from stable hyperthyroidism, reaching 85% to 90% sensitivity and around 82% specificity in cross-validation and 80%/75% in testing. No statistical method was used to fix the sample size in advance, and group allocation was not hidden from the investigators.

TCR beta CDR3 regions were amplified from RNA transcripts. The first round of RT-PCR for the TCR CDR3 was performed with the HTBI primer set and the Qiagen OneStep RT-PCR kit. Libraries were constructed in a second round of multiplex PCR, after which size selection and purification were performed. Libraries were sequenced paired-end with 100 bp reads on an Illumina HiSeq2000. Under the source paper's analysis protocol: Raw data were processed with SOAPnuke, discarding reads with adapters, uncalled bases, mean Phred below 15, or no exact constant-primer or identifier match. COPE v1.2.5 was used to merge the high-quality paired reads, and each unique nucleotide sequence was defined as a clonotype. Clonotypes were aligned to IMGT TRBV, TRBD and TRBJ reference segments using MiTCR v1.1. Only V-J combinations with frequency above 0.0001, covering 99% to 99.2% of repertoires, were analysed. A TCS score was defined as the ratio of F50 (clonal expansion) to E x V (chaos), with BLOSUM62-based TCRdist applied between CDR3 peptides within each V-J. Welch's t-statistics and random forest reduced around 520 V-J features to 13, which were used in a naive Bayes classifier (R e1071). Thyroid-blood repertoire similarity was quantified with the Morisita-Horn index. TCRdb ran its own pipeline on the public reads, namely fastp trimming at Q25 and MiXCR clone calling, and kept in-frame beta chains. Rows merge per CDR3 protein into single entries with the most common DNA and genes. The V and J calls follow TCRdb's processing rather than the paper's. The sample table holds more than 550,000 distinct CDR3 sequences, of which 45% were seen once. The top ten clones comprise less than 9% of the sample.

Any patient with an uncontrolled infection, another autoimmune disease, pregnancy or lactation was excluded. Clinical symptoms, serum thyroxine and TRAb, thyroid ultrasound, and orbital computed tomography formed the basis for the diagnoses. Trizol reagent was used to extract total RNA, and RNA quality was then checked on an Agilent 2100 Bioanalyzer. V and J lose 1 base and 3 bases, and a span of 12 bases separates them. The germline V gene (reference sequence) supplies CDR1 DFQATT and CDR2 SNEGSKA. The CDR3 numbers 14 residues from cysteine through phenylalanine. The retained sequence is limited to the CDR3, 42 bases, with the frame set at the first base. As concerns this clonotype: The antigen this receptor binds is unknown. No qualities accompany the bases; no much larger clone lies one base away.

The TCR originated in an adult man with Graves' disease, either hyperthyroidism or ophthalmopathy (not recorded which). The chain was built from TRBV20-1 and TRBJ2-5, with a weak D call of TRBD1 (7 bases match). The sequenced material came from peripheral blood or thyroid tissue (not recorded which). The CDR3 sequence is CSARGDREEETQYF. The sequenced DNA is TGCAGTGCTAGAGGCGACAGGGAGGAAGAGACCCAGTACTTC.